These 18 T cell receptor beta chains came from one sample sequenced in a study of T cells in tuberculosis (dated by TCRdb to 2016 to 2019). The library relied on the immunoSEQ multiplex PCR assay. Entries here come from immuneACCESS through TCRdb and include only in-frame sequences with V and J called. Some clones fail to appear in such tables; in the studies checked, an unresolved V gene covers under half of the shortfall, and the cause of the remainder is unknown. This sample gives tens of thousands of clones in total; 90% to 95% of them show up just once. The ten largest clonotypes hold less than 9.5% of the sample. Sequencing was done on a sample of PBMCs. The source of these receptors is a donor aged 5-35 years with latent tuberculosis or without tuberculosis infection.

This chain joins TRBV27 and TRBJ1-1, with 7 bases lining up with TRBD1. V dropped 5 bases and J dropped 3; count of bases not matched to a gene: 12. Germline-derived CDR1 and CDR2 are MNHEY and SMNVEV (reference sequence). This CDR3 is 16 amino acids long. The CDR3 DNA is TGTGCCAGCAGTACGCGGGACAGAACACCCCACACTGAAGCTTTCTTT. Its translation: CASSTRDRTPHTEAFF.

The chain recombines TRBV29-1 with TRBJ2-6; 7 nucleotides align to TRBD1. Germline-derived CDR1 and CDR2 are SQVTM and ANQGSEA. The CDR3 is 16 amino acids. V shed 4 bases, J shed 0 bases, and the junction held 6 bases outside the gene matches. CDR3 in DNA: TGCAGCGTTGGAGGGACAGCCAACTCTGGGGCCAACGTCCTGACTTTC. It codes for CSVGGTANSGANVLTF. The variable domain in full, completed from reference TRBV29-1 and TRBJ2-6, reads SAVISQKPSRDICQRGTSLTIQCQVDSQVTMMFWYRQQPGQSLTLIATANQGSEATYESGFVIDKFPISRPNLTFSTLTVSNMSPEDSSIYLCSVGGTANSGANVLTFGAGSRLTVL.

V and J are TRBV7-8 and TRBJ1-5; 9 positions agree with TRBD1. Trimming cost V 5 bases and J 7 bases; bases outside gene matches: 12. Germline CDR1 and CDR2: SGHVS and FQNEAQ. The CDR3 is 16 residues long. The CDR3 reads CASSTIAPGQGQPQHF. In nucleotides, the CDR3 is TGTGCCAGCAGCACCATAGCCCCCGGACAGGGGCAGCCCCAGCATTTT.

The CDR3 DNA reads as TGTGCCATCGCAGGACTAGCGGGAAAAATCTACGAGCAGTACTTC. Its protein is CAIAGLAGKIYEQYF. The chain has TRBV10-3 and TRBJ2-7; 12 nucleotides agree with TRBD2. CDR1 and CDR2 from the germline V gene are ENHRY and SYGVKD. The J segment lost 3 bases and the V segment lost 8 bases, leaving 8 bases of the junction unmatched. There are 15 residues in the CDR3.

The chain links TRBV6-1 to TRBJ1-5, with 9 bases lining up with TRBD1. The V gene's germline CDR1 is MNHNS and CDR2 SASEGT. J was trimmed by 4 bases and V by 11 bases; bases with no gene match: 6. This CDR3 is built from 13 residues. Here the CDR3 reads CASTGQGNQPQHF. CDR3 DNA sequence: TGTGCCTCCACGGGACAGGGTAATCAGCCCCAGCATTTT.

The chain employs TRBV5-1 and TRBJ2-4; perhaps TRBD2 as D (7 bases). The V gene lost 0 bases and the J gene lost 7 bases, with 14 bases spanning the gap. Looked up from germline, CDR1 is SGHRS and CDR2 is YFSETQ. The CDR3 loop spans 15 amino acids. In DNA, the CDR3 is TGCGCCAGCAGCTTGGCATCCGGGGGGCCTAACATTCAGTACTTC. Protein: CASSLASGGPNIQYF. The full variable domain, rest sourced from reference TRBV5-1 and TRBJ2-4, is KAGVTQTPRYLIKTRGQQVTLSCSPISGHRSVSWYQQTPGQGLQFLFEYFSETQRNKGNFPGRFSGRQFSNSRSEMNVSTLELGDSALYLCASSLASGGPNIQYFGAGTRLSVL.

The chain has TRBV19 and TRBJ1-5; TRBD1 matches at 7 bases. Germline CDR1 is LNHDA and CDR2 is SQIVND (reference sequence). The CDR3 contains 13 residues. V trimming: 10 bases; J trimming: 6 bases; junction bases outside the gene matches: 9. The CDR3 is CATSGGNVQPQHF. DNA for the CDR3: TGTGCCACCTCAGGGGGGAATGTTCAGCCCCAGCATTTT.

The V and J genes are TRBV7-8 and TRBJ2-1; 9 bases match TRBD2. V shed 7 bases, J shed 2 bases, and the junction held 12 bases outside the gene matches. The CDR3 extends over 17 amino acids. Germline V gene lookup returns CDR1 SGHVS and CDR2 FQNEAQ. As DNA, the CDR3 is TGTGCCAGCATTGGGGGTGCGGGAGGGAATGCCTACAATGAGCAGTTCTTC. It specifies CASIGGAGGNAYNEQFF.

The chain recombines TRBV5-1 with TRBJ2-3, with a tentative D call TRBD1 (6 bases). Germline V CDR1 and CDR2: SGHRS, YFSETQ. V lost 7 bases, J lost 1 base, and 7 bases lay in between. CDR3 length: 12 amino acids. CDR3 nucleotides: TGCGCCAGCCACAGGGGCACAGATACGCAGTATTTT. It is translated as CASHRGTDTQYF.

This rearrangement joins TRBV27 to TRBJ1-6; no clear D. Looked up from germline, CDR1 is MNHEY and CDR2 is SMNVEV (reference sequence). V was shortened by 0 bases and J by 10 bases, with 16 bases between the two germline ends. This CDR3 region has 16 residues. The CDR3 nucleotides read TGTGCCAGCAGTTTATCCGGAGAGGGATTGGGATCACCCCTCCACTTT. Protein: CASSLSGEGLGSPLHF.

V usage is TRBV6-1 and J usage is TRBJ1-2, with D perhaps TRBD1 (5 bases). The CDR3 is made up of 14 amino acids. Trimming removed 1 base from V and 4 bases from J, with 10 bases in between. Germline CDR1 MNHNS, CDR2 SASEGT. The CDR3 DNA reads TGTGCCAGCAGTGAAGGGGGCACGGCCTATGGCTACACCTTC. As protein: CASSEGGTAYGYTF.

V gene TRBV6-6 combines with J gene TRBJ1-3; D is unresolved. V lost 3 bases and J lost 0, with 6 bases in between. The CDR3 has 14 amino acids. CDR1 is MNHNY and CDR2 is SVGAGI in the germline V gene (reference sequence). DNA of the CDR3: TGTGCCAGCAGTTATATCCGCTCTGGAAACACCATATATTTT. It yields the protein CASSYIRSGNTIYF.

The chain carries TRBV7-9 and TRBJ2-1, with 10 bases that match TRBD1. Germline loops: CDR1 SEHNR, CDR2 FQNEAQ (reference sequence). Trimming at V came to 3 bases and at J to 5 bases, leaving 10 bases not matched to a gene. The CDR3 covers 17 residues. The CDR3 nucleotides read TGTGCCAGCAGCTTTTGGCTAGGGACAGGGGTTAACAATGAGCAGTTCTTC. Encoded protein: CASSFWLGTGVNNEQFF.

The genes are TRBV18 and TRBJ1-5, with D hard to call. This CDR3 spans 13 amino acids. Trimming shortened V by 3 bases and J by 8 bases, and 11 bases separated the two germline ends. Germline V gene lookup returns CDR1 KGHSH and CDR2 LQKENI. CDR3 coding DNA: TGTGCCAGCTCACCGCGGCAGTCTGAGCCCCAGCATTTT. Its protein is CASSPRQSEPQHF.

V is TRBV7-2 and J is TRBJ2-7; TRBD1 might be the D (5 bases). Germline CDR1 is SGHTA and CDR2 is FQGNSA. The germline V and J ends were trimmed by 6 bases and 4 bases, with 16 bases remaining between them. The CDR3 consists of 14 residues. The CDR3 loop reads CASRAPGRPYEQYF. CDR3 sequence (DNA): TGTGCCAGCAGAGCACCAGGGCGACCGTACGAGCAGTACTTC.

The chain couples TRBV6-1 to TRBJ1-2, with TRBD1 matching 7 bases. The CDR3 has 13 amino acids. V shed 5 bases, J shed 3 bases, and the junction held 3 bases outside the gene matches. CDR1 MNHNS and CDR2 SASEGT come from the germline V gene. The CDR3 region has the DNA TGTGCCAGCAGTCTCACAGGGGACTATGGCTACACCTTC. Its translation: CASSLTGDYGYTF.

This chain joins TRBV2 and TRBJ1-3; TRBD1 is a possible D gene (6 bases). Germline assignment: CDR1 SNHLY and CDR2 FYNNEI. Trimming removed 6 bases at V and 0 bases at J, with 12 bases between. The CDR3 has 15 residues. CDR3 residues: CASRTGVFSGNTIYF. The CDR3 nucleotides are TGTGCCAGCAGGACAGGTGTTTTCTCTGGAAACACCATATATTTT. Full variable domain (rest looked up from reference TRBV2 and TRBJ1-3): EPEVTQTPSHQVTQMGQEVILRCVPISNHLYFYWYRQILGQKVEFLVSFYNNEISEKSEIFDDQFSVERPDGSNFTLKIRSTKLEDSAMYFCASRTGVFSGNTIYFGEGSWLTVV.

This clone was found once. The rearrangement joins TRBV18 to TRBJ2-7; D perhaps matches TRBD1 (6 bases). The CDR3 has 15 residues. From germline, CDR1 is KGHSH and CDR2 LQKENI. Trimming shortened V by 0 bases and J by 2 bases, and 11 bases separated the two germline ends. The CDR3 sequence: CASSPPHDRTYEQYF. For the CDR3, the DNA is TGTGCCAGCTCACCACCACACGACAGGACCTACGAGCAGTACTTC.